The clone carrying this T cell receptor (beta chain) was detected only once. Measured with immunoSEQ multiplex PCR; TCRdb has only the in-frame clones, and not every one. Among 250,000 to 300,000 clones listed, less than 90% were seen once. The sample comes from a study of blood T cell repertoires in COVID-19. Trimming removed 0 bases from V and 2 bases from J, with 10 bases in between. The CDR3 length is 15 residues. CDR1 MGHRA and CDR2 YSYEKL come from the germline V gene. The chain couples TRBV4-1 to TRBJ1-1; possible D gene TRBD1, 5 bases. The clonotype originates from a woman aged 70-85 years with COVID-19, enrolled during active disease. Sequencing input: peripheral blood. The CDR3 region is CASSQDPGKNTEAFF. The CDR3 DNA reads TGCGCCAGCAGCCAAGACCCAGGGAAAAACACTGAAGCTTTCTTT.